The rows below give T cell receptor beta chains drawn from one sample of a study of shared clonotypes between healthy human individuals. The repertoire was sequenced with immunoSEQ multiplex PCR; TCRdb's copy has only in-frame clones and lacks some. The table records about 1 million clones, around 74% of them present only once. Sequences were obtained from memory CD4+ T cells sorted from blood. The receptors shown here come from a man younger than 35 in good health. Both conserved end residues are part of each CDR3. Fields, in order: V gene, J gene, clone size, D gene, CDR3 DNA, CDR3 protein. The D gene is left open where the match is weak. Clone sizes are given selectively: once, few, many, or a class where the clone is expanded.

v_gene: TRBV18; j_gene: TRBJ2-1; abundance: NA; d_gene: TRBD1; CDR3nt: TGTGCCAGCTCGTCCCGACAGGGTCAGGGAGATGAGCAGTTCTTC; CDR3aa: CASSSRQGQGDEQFF
v_gene: TRBV2; j_gene: TRBJ1-1; abundance: once; d_gene: NA; CDR3nt: TGTGCCAGCAGTTCAGGGGTAGGTGACACTGAAGCTTTCTTT; CDR3aa: CASSSGVGDTEAFF
v_gene: TRBV19; j_gene: TRBJ2-4; abundance: NA; d_gene: NA; CDR3nt: TGTGCCAGTAGTACAGGGGAGTTCAAAAACATTCAGTACTTC; CDR3aa: CASSTGEFKNIQYF
v_gene: TRBV6-1; j_gene: TRBJ1-2; abundance: once; d_gene: TRBD1; CDR3nt: TGTGCCAGCAGTGTCGGGACAGGGACCTATGGCTACACCTTC; CDR3aa: CASSVGTGTYGYTF
v_gene: TRBV7-2; j_gene: TRBJ1-4; abundance: NA; d_gene: NA; CDR3nt: TGTGCCAGCAGCTCCCCCCTTGGTAATGAAAAACTGTTTTTT; CDR3aa: CASSSPLGNEKLFF
v_gene: TRBV30; j_gene: TRBJ2-2; abundance: few; d_gene: NA; CDR3nt: TGTGCCTGGAGTGTACCAGGCACCGCGAACACCGGGGAGCTGTTTTTT; CDR3aa: CAWSVPGTANTGELFF
v_gene: TRBV5-1; j_gene: TRBJ2-3; abundance: NA; d_gene: TRBD1; CDR3nt: TGCGCCAGCAGCATCGACAGGGGGCACACAGATACGCAGTATTTT; CDR3aa: CASSIDRGHTDTQYF
v_gene: TRBV5-4; j_gene: TRBJ2-1; abundance: NA; d_gene: NA; CDR3nt: TGTGCCAGCAGCTACCGGGGCAGAAATGAGCAGTTCTTC; CDR3aa: CASSYRGRNEQFF
v_gene: TRBV4-2; j_gene: TRBJ2-3; abundance: NA; d_gene: NA; CDR3nt: TGTGCCAGCAGCCCCCAAACGGCAGATACGCAGTATTTT; CDR3aa: CASSPQTADTQYF
v_gene: TRBV5-4; j_gene: TRBJ2-3; abundance: many; d_gene: TRBD1; CDR3nt: TGTGCCAGCAGTCGAGTACGCACCGGGACAGTCACAGATACGCAGTATTTT; CDR3aa: CASSRVRTGTVTDTQYF